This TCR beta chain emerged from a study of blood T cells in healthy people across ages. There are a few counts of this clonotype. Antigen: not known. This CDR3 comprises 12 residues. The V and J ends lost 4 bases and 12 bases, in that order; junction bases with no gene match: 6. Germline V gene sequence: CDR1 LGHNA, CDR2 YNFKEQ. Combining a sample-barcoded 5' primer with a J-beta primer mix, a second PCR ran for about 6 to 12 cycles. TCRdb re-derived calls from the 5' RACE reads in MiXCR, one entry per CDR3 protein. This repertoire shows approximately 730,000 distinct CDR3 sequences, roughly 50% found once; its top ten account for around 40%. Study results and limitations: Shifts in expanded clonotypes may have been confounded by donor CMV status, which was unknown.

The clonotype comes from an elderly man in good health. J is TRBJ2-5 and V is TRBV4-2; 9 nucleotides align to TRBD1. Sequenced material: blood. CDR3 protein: CASSLGTGKEYF. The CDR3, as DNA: TGTGCCAGCAGCCTCGGGACAGGGAAAGAGTACTTC.